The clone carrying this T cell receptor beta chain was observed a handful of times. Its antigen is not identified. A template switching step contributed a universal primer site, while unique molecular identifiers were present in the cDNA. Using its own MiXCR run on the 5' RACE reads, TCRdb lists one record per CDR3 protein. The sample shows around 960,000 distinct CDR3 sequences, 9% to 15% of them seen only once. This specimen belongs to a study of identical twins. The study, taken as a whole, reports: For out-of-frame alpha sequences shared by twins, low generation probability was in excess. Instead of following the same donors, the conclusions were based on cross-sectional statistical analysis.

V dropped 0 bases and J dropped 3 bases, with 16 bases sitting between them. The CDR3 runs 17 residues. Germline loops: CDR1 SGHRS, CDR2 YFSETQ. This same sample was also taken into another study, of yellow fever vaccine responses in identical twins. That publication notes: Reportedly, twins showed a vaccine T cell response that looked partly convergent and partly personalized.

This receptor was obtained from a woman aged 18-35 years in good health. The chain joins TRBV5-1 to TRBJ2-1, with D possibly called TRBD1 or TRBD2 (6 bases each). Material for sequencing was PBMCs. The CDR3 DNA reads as TGCGCCAGCAGCTTGGTCGCTACGGGGGCGGGCTACAATGAGCAGTTCTTC. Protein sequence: CASSLVATGAGYNEQFF. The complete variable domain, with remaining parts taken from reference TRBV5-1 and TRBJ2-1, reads KAGVTQTPRYLIKTRGQQVTLSCSPISGHRSVSWYQQTPGQGLQFLFEYFSETQRNKGNFPGRFSGRQFSNSRSEMNVSTLELGDSALYLCASSLVATGAGYNEQFFGPGTRLTVL.